These 17 T cell receptor beta chains came from one sample sequenced in a study of CD4 and CD8 cells across lung adenocarcinoma regions. TCRdb re-derived calls from the PCR reads in MiXCR, one entry per CDR3 protein. The sample carries tens of thousands of distinct CDR3 sequences, roughly half recorded once. Sequences were obtained from CD4+ T cells from the center of a lung tumor. All receptors derive from a male donor with lung adenocarcinoma. The CD4 and CD8 labels of this study may be unreliable.

The chain links TRBV6-5 to TRBJ1-2; D possibly corresponds to TRBD1 (6 bases). Trimming left V 2 bases short and J 8 bases short, with 12 bases between. The CDR3 spans 13 residues. CDR1 is MNHEY and CDR2 is SVGAGI in the germline V gene. The CDR3 sequence: CASSYGGPAGYTF. The CDR3, as DNA: TGTGCCAGCAGTTACGGGGGGCCAGCGGGCTACACCTTC.

Only a few counts were recorded for this clonotype. The CDR3 DNA reads TGCGCCAGGGGTGAGGGGGGAAAAAACATGCAGTATTTT. Its translation is CARGEGGKNMQYF. The chain joins TRBV10-1 to TRBJ2-3; D possibly matches TRBD1 or TRBD2 (6 bases each). Germline loops: CDR1 WNHNN, CDR2 SYGVQD (reference sequence). The CDR3 runs 13 residues. The V and J ends lost 9 bases and 11 bases respectively, with 21 bases between them.

As to this clonotype: One junction end disagrees with the germline gene, perhaps due to a read error. This chain joins TRBV6-1 and TRBJ2-3; D perhaps matches TRBD2 (6 bases). Germline lookup yields CDR1 MNHNS and CDR2 SASEGT. The CDR3 loop spans 15 amino acids. In DNA, the CDR3 is TGTGCCAGCAGGGCCCGAGCGGGCGACCAAGAGACGCAGTATTTC. Its protein product is CASRARAGDQETQYF.

Worth noting for this clonotype: The junction does not match germline at one end; this may be a read error. The V and J genes are TRBV6-1 and TRBJ2-3; D is unclear. CDR1 and CDR2 from the germline V gene are MNHNS and SASEGT. CDR3 length: 17 residues. DNA of the CDR3: TGTGCCAGCAGTAGAGACCCCACGGGCGGATACCCAGAGACGCAGTATTTC. It yields the protein CASSRDPTGGYPETQYF.

This clonotype was counted many times. The chain employs TRBV4-1 and TRBJ2-1, with 10 bases matching TRBD2. The CDR3 extends over 19 amino acids. Germline CDR1 and CDR2: MGHRA and YSYEKL. V lost 1 base to trimming and J lost 4 bases; unmatched junction nucleotides: 13. The CDR3 coding sequence is TGCGCCAGCAGCCAAGGAGCTGTTAGCGGGAGGAGGGTTTACAATGAGCAGTTCTTC. Amino acids: CASSQGAVSGRRVYNEQFF.

Worth noting for this clonotype: A much larger clonotype is one base distant, so this may be a read error. The chain recombines TRBV6-1 with TRBJ2-4; D gene unclear. The better agreement between TRBJ2-7 and the DNA end casts doubt on the J call. Germline CDR1 is MNHNS and CDR2 is SASEGT. This CDR3 has 13 amino acids. CDR3 sequence reads: CASTRITSDEQYF. CDR3 bases: TGTGCCAGCACCAGAATTACCTCCGACGAGCAGTACTTC.

This clonotype was seen a few times. The chain uses TRBV12-3 or TRBV12-4 and TRBJ2-7; the D gene is possibly TRBD1 (5 bases). The V and J ends lost 3 bases and 1 base respectively, with 10 bases between them. The CDR3 is 14 residues long. The CDR3 protein is CASSFESGSYEQYF. The DNA of the CDR3 is TGTGCCAGCAGTTTTGAGTCAGGGTCCTACGAGCAGTACTTC.

This clonotype was recorded at least ten times. This chain connects TRBV4-1 to TRBJ2-1; D is perhaps TRBD2 (5 bases). The CDR3 extends over 18 amino acids. V lost 0 bases and J lost 6, with 21 bases in between. Germline V CDR1 and CDR2: MGHRA, YSYEKL. The CDR3 protein is CASSQDPLAVNPPNEQFF. Written as DNA, the CDR3 is TGCGCCAGCAGCCAAGATCCGCTAGCCGTCAATCCCCCCAATGAGCAGTTCTTC.

This clonotype was observed a few times. A read error may produce the germline difference seen at one junction end. This chain uses TRBV6-1 with TRBJ2-5, with D perhaps matching TRBD1 (6 bases). CDR1 MNHNS and CDR2 SASEGT come from the germline V gene. The CDR3 is 14 residues long. CDR3 in amino acids: CAGSGGTATETQYF. DNA of the CDR3: TGTGCCGGGAGTGGGGGCACGGCGACAGAGACGCAGTACTTC.

A note on this clonotype: One end of the junction fails to match germline, which may point to a read error. The chain recombines TRBV6-1 with TRBJ2-3; either TRBD1 or TRBD2 may supply D (5 bases each). The CDR3 runs to 13 residues. Germline CDR1 MNHNS, CDR2 SASEGT. CDR3 DNA sequence: TGTGCCCGCAGTGAAGGGACCACAGATGCGCAGTATTTT. Its translation is CARSEGTTDAQYF.

The CDR3 here is CASSGQVYNEQFF. In DNA, the CDR3 is TGTGCCAGCAGCGGACAGGTCTACAATGAGCAGTTCTTC. V gene TRBV7-8 combines with J gene TRBJ2-1; 7 bases are shared with TRBD1. Germline trimming cut 5 bases from V and 3 bases from J; bases unmatched to any gene: 1. Germline V gives CDR1 SGHVS, CDR2 FQNEAQ. The CDR3 sequence is 13 residues long.

The CDR3 protein is CASSRPSVYEQYF. The CDR3 DNA reads TGTGCCAGCAGTAGACCGTCAGTCTACGAGCAGTACTTC. The chain recombines TRBV11-2 with TRBJ2-1; D not resolved. The end of the DNA aligns better with TRBJ2-7, so the J call may be wrong. The CDR3 contains 13 residues. Germline loops: CDR1 SGHAT, CDR2 FQNNGV.

As for this clonotype: At one boundary the junction diverges from the germline segment, which might be a read error. V and J are TRBV27 and TRBJ2-3; no reliable D call. CDR3 length equals 12 residues. The germline V gene has CDR1 MNHEY and CDR2 SMNVEV (reference sequence). CDR3 in amino acids: CASRAYGETQYF. The CDR3 DNA is TGTGCCAGCAGGGCCTATGGAGAGACCCAGTACTTT.

The chain is built from TRBV6-1 and TRBJ1-3; 7 nucleotides line up with TRBD1. The junction had 8 bases not matched to a gene; V was cut back by 5 bases and J by 4 bases. This CDR3 is 15 amino acids long. Germline V gene data show CDR1 as MNHNS and CDR2 as SASEGT. CDR3 in amino acids: CASSRTGTDGNTIYF. The CDR3 DNA is TGTGCCAGCAGTCGAACTGGGACAGACGGAAACACCATATATTTT.

This clonotype was observed a handful of times. The V call is TRBV3-1, the J call TRBJ2-7; 13 bases are a match to TRBD2. The CDR3 has 16 amino acids. Germline V gene lookup returns CDR1 LGHDT and CDR2 YNNKEL (reference sequence). V lost 4 bases, J lost 1 base, and 4 bases stayed unmatched. The CDR3 sequence: CASSRGLAGESYEQYF. CDR3 DNA: TGTGCCAGCAGCCGTGGACTAGCGGGAGAGTCCTACGAGCAGTACTTC.

With respect to this clonotype: Germline and junction disagree at one end, which may indicate a read error. The CDR3 DNA follows: TGTGCCAGGGGCCTCCAGTCCGGGATTCCCGGGAAGCTGTATTTT. This codes for CARGLQSGIPGKLYF. J is TRBJ2-2 and V is TRBV6-1; TRBD2 might be the D (5 bases). CDR1 MNHNS and CDR2 SASEGT come from the germline V gene. The CDR3 totals 15 residues.

Remarks on this clonotype: The junction shows a germline mismatch at one end, possibly a read error. The chain carries TRBV6-9 and TRBJ2-1; 9 nucleotides agree with TRBD2. CDR1 is MNHGY and CDR2 is SVAAGI in the germline V gene. The CDR3 extends over 14 amino acids. In DNA form, the CDR3 reads TGCGCCAGCCGTTATGGCGGGAGGGCCGATACGCAGTTCTTT. This sequence encodes CASRYGGRADTQFF.